Listed below are T cell receptor beta chains from one sample, sequenced in a study of blood T cell repertoires in COVID-19. Clones were read by immunoSEQ multiplex PCR, and TCRdb kept only the in-frame ones, dropping some. This table has a few hundred thousand clones, 75% to 90% appearing once. Sequencing was performed on peripheral blood. Every receptor here comes from a woman aged 18-29 years with acute or convalescent COVID-19. CDR3s include the opening cysteine and the closing phenylalanine or tryptophan. D genes are given only for firm matches. Only some rows state a clone size, as once, few, many or a class for expanded clones.

j_gene	abundance	v_gene	d_gene	CDR3aa	CDR3nt
TRBJ2-7	.	TRBV12-5	TRBD1	CASGLETGDSPYEQYF	TGTGCTAGTGGTTTGGAGACAGGGGATTCCCCCTACGAGCAGTACTTC
TRBJ2-3	.	TRBV2	TRBD2	CASRGLVGTDTQYF	TGTGCCAGCAGGGGACTAGTTGGCACAGATACGCAGTATTTT
TRBJ2-3	.	TRBV9	TRBD1	CASSPVTGGKDTDTQYF	TGTGCCAGCAGCCCCGTGACAGGGGGAAAGGACACAGATACGCAGTATTTT
TRBJ2-1	.	TRBV27	TRBD2	CASSSPPAGGSYNEQFF	TGTGCCAGCAGTTCCCCCCCGGCGGGAGGATCCTACAATGAGCAGTTCTTC
TRBJ1-6	.	TRBV7-3	.	CASSLMSGPNSPLHF	TGTGCCAGCAGCTTAATGAGCGGACCGAATTCACCCCTCCACTTT
TRBJ2-7	once	TRBV15	TRBD2	CATSREDSAAGDEQYF	TGTGCCACCAGCAGAGAGGACTCTGCCGCGGGGGACGAGCAGTACTTC
TRBJ2-2	.	TRBV19	TRBD2	CASSINSGGNTGELFF	TGTGCCAGTAGTATAAACAGCGGGGGGAACACCGGGGAGCTGTTTTTT
TRBJ2-3	.	TRBV21-1	.	CASSTKRGRDSTDTQYF	TGTGCCAGCAGCACGAAGCGGGGGCGGGATTCGACAGATACGCAGTATTTT
TRBJ2-7	.	TRBV6-5	.	CASSRDILYEQYF	TGTGCCAGCAGTCGGGACATCCTCTACGAGCAGTACTTC
TRBJ1-3	.	TRBV4-1	TRBD1	CASSQGVVRTGVLSGNTIYF	TGCGCCAGCAGCCAAGGTGTAGTGCGGACAGGGGTCCTCTCTGGAAACACCATATATTTT
TRBJ2-1	.	TRBV28	.	CASSLDSLNEQFF	TGTGCCAGCAGTTTAGACTCCCTAAATGAGCAGTTCTTC
TRBJ1-6	.	TRBV9	.	CASSDPGSSYNSPLHF	TGTGCCAGCAGCGACCCCGGGAGCTCCTATAATTCACCCCTCCACTTT
TRBJ2-3	.	TRBV2	TRBD1	CASSVQNRGTDTQYF	TGTGCCAGCAGTGTTCAGAACAGGGGAACAGATACGCAGTATTTT
TRBJ1-5	few	TRBV12-3/TRBV12-4	.	CASSIRVNQPQHF	TGTGCCAGCAGTATCAGGGTCAATCAGCCCCAGCATTTT
TRBJ2-7	once	TRBV4-1	TRBD1	CASSQLSRDRGYEQYF	TGCGCCAGCAGCCAATTATCCCGGGACAGGGGGTACGAGCAGTACTTC
TRBJ1-1	many	TRBV28	.	CASTSMVTGQEAFF	TGTGCCAGCACCTCGATGGTGACCGGACAAGAAGCTTTCTTT
TRBJ1-6	few	TRBV4-2	.	CASSQKTPGSYNSPLHF	TGTGCCAGCAGCCAAAAGACTCCCGGGTCCTATAATTCACCCCTCCACTTT
TRBJ2-3	.	TRBV3-1/TRBV3-2	TRBD2	CASSRLAASTDTQYF	TGTGCCAGCAGCCGACTAGCGGCTAGCACAGATACGCAGTATTTT
TRBJ2-1	.	TRBV28	TRBD2	CASTEGLAGGQDEQFF	TGTGCCAGCACCGAAGGTCTAGCGGGAGGGCAGGATGAGCAGTTCTTC
TRBJ2-2	.	TRBV18	.	CASSPNRFSANTGELFF	TGTGCCAGCTCACCAAACAGGTTCTCAGCGAACACCGGGGAGCTGTTTTTT
TRBJ2-7	.	TRBV27	.	CASSLIQGRFEQYF	TGTGCCAGCAGTTTAATCCAGGGGCGGTTCGAGCAGTACTTC
TRBJ1-2	.	TRBV9	.	CASSVGGDFNYGYTF	TGTGCCAGCAGCGTAGGGGGGGACTTTAACTATGGCTACACCTTC
TRBJ2-4	.	TRBV5-1	.	CASSSQGIGNIQYF	TGCGCCAGCAGCTCCCAGGGAATCGGGAACATTCAGTACTTC
TRBJ2-2	once	TRBV15	.	CATARTPNTGELFF	TGTGCCACCGCGAGGACACCGAACACCGGGGAGCTGTTTTTT
TRBJ2-1	.	TRBV7-9	TRBD2	CASTSSGGGGPGRNEQFF	TGTGCCAGCACCTCGAGCGGGGGAGGCGGGCCGGGACGGAATGAGCAGTTCTTC
TRBJ2-1	.	TRBV27	.	CASSYNSHYNEQFF	TGTGCCAGCAGTTACAACAGCCACTACAATGAGCAGTTCTTC
TRBJ1-4	.	TRBV7-2	TRBD1	CASSSGQGGEKLFF	TGTGCCAGCAGCTCGGGACAGGGCGGTGAAAAACTGTTTTTT
TRBJ2-7	.	TRBV5-4	TRBD1	CASSSGQGAYEQYF	TGTGCCAGCAGCTCGGGACAGGGGGCTTACGAGCAGTACTTC
TRBJ2-2	.	TRBV5-1	.	CASSLVISGENTGELFF	TGCGCCAGCAGCTTGGTCATTTCGGGGGAAAACACCGGGGAGCTGTTTTTT
TRBJ2-5	.	TRBV10-2	.	CASQPPNRQETQYF	TGCGCCAGCCAGCCGCCTAACAGGCAAGAGACCCAGTACTTC
TRBJ2-7	.	TRBV5-4	.	CASSFDSNSYEQYF	TGTGCCAGCAGCTTTGACAGCAACTCCTACGAGCAGTACTTC
TRBJ1-1	.	TRBV5-5	TRBD1	CASSSGQGADEAFF	TGTGCCAGCAGCTCGGGACAGGGGGCCGATGAAGCTTTCTTT
TRBJ2-3	.	TRBV24-1	.	CATSDFPAGPDTQYF	TGTGCCACCAGTGATTTCCCCGCGGGACCAGATACGCAGTATTTT
TRBJ1-2	many	TRBV9	.	CASSGLVGAGYTF	TGTGCCAGCAGCGGCCTAGTGGGGGCTGGCTACACCTTC
TRBJ1-3	.	TRBV11-2	TRBD1	CASSFGTATGNTIYF	TGTGCCAGCAGCTTCGGGACAGCGACTGGAAACACCATATATTTT
TRBJ2-3	.	TRBV18	.	CASSSQRGTDTQYF	TGTGCCAGCTCATCGCAGCGGGGCACAGATACGCAGTATTTT
TRBJ2-2	.	TRBV6-1	.	CASSEMRTNTGELFF	TGTGCCAGCAGTGAAATGCGGACGAACACCGGGGAGCTGTTTTTT